Here is one T cell receptor beta chain with its context. A single record per CDR3 protein comes from TCRdb applying MiXCR to the PCR reads. The data show 15,000 to 20,000 distinct CDR3 sequences, 62% seen once. This sample was taken from a study of vaccination and CD4 T cells after COVID-19. In the study overall: Median draw time for post-COVID samples was 80 to 110 days post-diagnosis (range 35 to 161).

This CDR3 is 14 amino acids long. V trimming: 5 bases; J trimming: 3 bases; junction bases outside the gene matches: 8. CDR1 and CDR2 from the germline V gene are GTSNPN and SVGIG (reference sequence). The source material was CD4+ T cells from blood, sampled before SARS-CoV-2 vaccination. V and J are TRBV30 and TRBJ2-3, with 7 bases fitting TRBD2. The clonotype was recovered from a human donor who had recovered from COVID-19. Here the CDR3 reads CAWGAGRITDTQYF. Written as DNA, the CDR3 is TGTGCCTGGGGGGCCGGGAGGATAACAGATACGCAGTATTTT.